This T cell receptor (beta chain) is from a study of cytomegalovirus exposure and HLA in healthy donors (dated by TCRdb to 2016 to 2017). As for the study more broadly: An earlier analysis of several hundred of the donors reported under 300 Gb of sequence data and roughly 120 million unique TCR beta sequences obtained from around 190 million T cells. Around 320 gigabases of sequencing data and 70 million to 85 million unique TCR sequences were included in an early release covering about 600 HLA-typed donors. Of the 300 to 500 genotyped donors, approximately 80% were placed in the genetic ancestry cluster associated with self-reported Caucasian donors. The study was designed to test whether signatures of past pathogen exposure could be identified by cataloging public T cell receptors. The study used immunosequencing to profile the T cell repertoires of hundreds of subjects and linked those repertoires to cytomegalovirus serostatus. Along with the approximately 700-subject first cohort, a separate validation cohort of about 110 different subjects was used. To predict cytomegalovirus infection status, the study brought together high-throughput TCR immunosequencing, statistical association of individual TCRs with disease status, and machine learning. A later analysis re-examined previously published TCR beta repertoires from roughly 720 donors and added high-resolution HLA genotyping to investigate patterns of TCR occurrence. Rather than drawing on any new phenotypic data, the later analysis identified candidate immune exposures from TCR beta sequences and the way those sequences occurred across donors. To decide whether each TCR beta V gene segment behaved as functional or pseudogenic, an earlier analysis of approximately 600 of the donors relied on high-throughput TCR beta sequencing. Donor age, sex, ethnicity and CMV serostatus were collected together with the repertoire data. Genome-wide SNP genotypes for about three fifths of the 666 donors were used in a later genetic analysis, which treated that subset as a discovery cohort. Every discovery cohort repertoire had been produced on one sequencing platform. Both class I and class II loci were covered by HLA typing, at four-digit resolution. The number of donors typed differed by locus, with roughly 629-640 for A, B, C, DRB1 and DQB1, more than 500 for DQA1, approximately 580 for DPA1, and approximately 470 for DPB1. Because of strong linkage in the cohort, five DR-DQ haplotypes were treated as single units for association and clustering. On average, over 200,000 unique TCR beta nucleotide sequences were sequenced per donor among a few hundred genotyped donors of the cohort, with about 17% of those sequences being non-productive. What the research found in general, with its limitations: According to the authors, the approach could potentially be generalized to other disease states and immunological phenotypes. A later analysis reported that several top co-occurrence clusters appeared linked to parvovirus B19, influenza, CMV and Epstein-Barr virus. The classifier was reported to diagnose cytomegalovirus status with high specificity and sensitivity in both the original and validation cohorts. Because the 87-base-pair reads could not distinguish some IMGT-functional V segments, including TRBV6-2 and TRBV6-3, those segments were excluded. In a later analysis, HLA-associated TCR beta chains were found to be more clonally expanded and to have lower generation probabilities than equally common non-associated chains. The earlier analysis of 587 of the donors excluded 15 to 20 rarely observed V segments, including chromosome 9 orphons, because counts were too low. Immune exposure information for the cohort was limited to CMV serostatus. An earlier analysis of 587 of the donors showed that most TCR beta V segments appeared in productive rearrangements either about 87% or about 30% of the time, which broadly matched IMGT annotations. At a false discovery rate of 0.05, a later analysis linked 15,000 to 20,000 TCR beta sequences to specific HLA alleles. In a later analysis, TCR association rates were found to vary across HLA loci, with the most associated TCRs seen for DRB1 alleles and the fewest for HLA-C alleles. The study listed 164 TCR beta chains as associated with cytomegalovirus. According to a later analysis, most CMV-associated TCR beta chains appeared to be HLA-restricted, and the HLA associations seemed to be driven largely by CMV exposure. The sequencing pipeline was judged likely to have produced a cluster of highly shared sequence variants as a technical artifact. While some public TCRs were present in many individuals, most TCR sequences turned up only very rarely across donors. A further reported finding was that TCR beta sequences accurately predicted the HLA-A and HLA-B alleles for most subjects in the first cohort. Linkage disequilibrium might explain the correlated functional status among segregating V segments, but an unknown experimental factor could not be excluded. In vitro tests confirmed that a few of the cytomegalovirus-associated TCR beta chains recognize cytomegalovirus antigens. Roughly uniform sequencing depth across donors was assumed in presence/absence analyses, although this assumption may not hold. Assigning TCR associations to individual alleles was difficult when HLA alleles, especially DR and DQ, strongly co-occurred. A later genetic analysis associated a missense DCLRE1C variant with V-gene and J-gene trimming of TCR beta chains, and an independent cohort replicated the association. The cohort was sequenced for TCR beta chains only, and without alpha or paired-chain data the features that could be detected were limited. Because some donors lacked HLA typing at each locus, the association tests relied only on the typed subset. According to a later genetic analysis, donors in an Asian-associated ancestry cluster had fewer N-insertions in productive TCRs than the approximately 650-donor mean.

The cohort consisted of some 670 healthy bone marrow donors. Cohort members were all nominally healthy when sampled, although unrecorded immune exposures were likely present. The donor was CMV seronegative and was included in the group of approximately 350 seronegative cohort members. Every donor gave a peripheral blood sample, and the peripheral blood mononuclear cells from that sample were used for TCR beta sequencing. Genomic DNA extraction from the blood cell samples was performed with the Qiagen DNeasy Blood Extraction Kit. CDR1 MNHEY and CDR2 SVGAGI are derived from the germline V gene. The CDR3 holds 15 amino acids from the cysteine to the phenylalanine. The sequence is cut down to CDR3 DNA, 45 bases in frame from base 1. Here V drops 6 bases and J drops 4 bases, and the junction holds 10 bases not matched to any gene. Library preparation was by the immunoSEQ multiplex PCR assay. The multiplex PCR relied on a mix of 60 forward primers for TCR Vbeta segments and 13 reverse primers for TCR Jbeta segments. The CDR3 region of rearranged TCR beta genes was amplified from genomic DNA with a multiplex PCR assay. The amplified TCR beta libraries were sequenced on the Illumina HiSeq System as 87-base-pair reads. The authors' pipeline ran thus. A later analysis tallied 75 million to 85 million unique TCR beta chains across the 550 to 850 repertoires, and around 12 million of those chains were shared by two or more donors. Raw reads were error-corrected and collapsed into unique sequences by a nearest-neighbor algorithm in which closely related sequences were merged to remove PCR and sequencing errors. V, D and J gene segments were assigned by aligning CDR3 sequences to IMGT reference sequences. Each retained sequence needed at least a six-nucleotide match to both a V gene segment and a J gene segment. A rearrangement was called productive if the CDR3 had no stop codons and remained in frame with V and J, and every other rearrangement was called non-productive. CDR3 was defined by IMGT convention, running from the second conserved V-encoded cysteine to the conserved J-encoded phenylalanine. Sequences without an unambiguous match to a single V gene segment were excluded from the earlier analysis of a few hundred of the donors. An earlier analysis of 587 of the donors classified V segments as functional when productive rearrangements were above 56.7% and as segregating when the standard deviation between donors was above 5%. A statistical classification framework was developed to diagnose cytomegalovirus status using the catalog of TCR beta chain sequences. In a later analysis, V and J genes were assigned by comparing TCR nucleotide sequences against IMGT/GENE-DB human TR gene sequences. In a later analysis, CDR3 sequences and most-parsimonious VDJ recombination scenarios were assigned using the TCRdist pipeline. A later analysis defined each TCR beta chain by its CDR3 amino acid sequence plus V-gene family, and excluded reads lacking a unique V-gene family. To address suspected cross-contamination and a sequencing artifact, a later analysis removed around 590 highly shared, low-generation-probability nucleotide sequences. In a later analysis, a clonal expansion index was calculated for each public chain from normalized within-repertoire ranks of inferred template counts. In a later analysis, generation probabilities were computed with a VDJ recombination model fitted to out-of-frame rearrangements, and the resulting probabilities were checked against IGoR. In a later analysis, TCR-TCR, TCR-HLA and TCR-CMV co-occurrence was scored with hypergeometric tests, and a repertoire-size bias correction was applied to TCR pairs. A later analysis estimated false discovery rates by permuting HLA or CMV assignments 20 times. In a later analysis, co-occurring TCRs were grouped using DBSCAN, and TCRdist sequence similarity was added for clustering within HLA-allele-positive subsets. Co-occurrence clustering excluded repertoires with fewer than 30,000 or more than 120,000 public chains, plus five with anomalous nucleotide sharing. TCRdb's version of the immuneACCESS table is confined to in-frame rearrangements and falls short of the full clone set. An unresolved V gene accounts for under half of the shortfall where checked; the remainder is of unknown origin. Clone size and V and J calls were adopted from that table, with D and trimming inferred from the DNA. The table kept for this sample lists 140,000 to 150,000 clones. The top ten clones comprise 0.75% to 1% of the sample.

Regarding this clone: Its antigen specificity is not known.

The source of this sequence is a male donor in good health and CMV-seronegative. The specimen sequenced was PBMCs. The receptor chain draws on TRBV6-5 and TRBJ2-7; TRBD1 agrees with 9 junctional bases. The CDR3 is CASSHGQGISYEQYF. The sequence in DNA is TGTGCCAGCAGCCACGGACAGGGGATTTCGTACGAGCAGTACTTC.